This entry lists 11 T cell receptor beta chains sequenced from one sample in a study of T cells in Graves' hyperthyroidism and ophthalmopathy. There were TCR beta CDR3 regions amplified from RNA transcripts. The HTBI primer set was used in a first-round RT-PCR of the TCR CDR3. MiXCR was run by TCRdb on the multiplex PCR reads, yielding one entry per CDR3 protein. This sample has about 290,000 distinct CDR3 sequences, with roughly 15% found just once. The sample was blood. All receptors come from a woman aged 25 to 39 with Graves' hyperthyroidism that later progressed to Graves' ophthalmopathy.

This clonotype was seen a handful of times. This chain joins TRBV4-3 and TRBJ1-4; D is uncertain. The V end was cut by 0 bases, the J end by 3 bases, with 14 bases between. There are 17 residues in the CDR3. In germline, CDR1 is LGHNA, CDR2 YSLEER. CDR3 DNA sequence: TGCGCCAGCAGCCAAGATGTTTTCGGCAATTCTAATGAAAAACTGTTTTTT. Residues: CASSQDVFGNSNEKLFF.

This clonotype was counted ten times or more. The chain carries TRBV28 and TRBJ2-7; D remains unclear. CDR1 MDHEN and CDR2 SYDVKM come from the germline V gene. This CDR3 has 13 amino acids. V was clipped by 7 bases and J by 1 base, with 11 bases between them. CDR3 region: CASMGLPSYEQYF. In DNA, the CDR3 is TGTGCCAGCATGGGCCTGCCATCCTACGAGCAGTACTTC.

Ten or more counts support this clonotype. This chain joins TRBV7-2 and TRBJ2-5; D unclear. The V end lost 5 bases, the J end lost 5 bases, and 15 bases lay between the germline ends. The CDR3 totals 14 residues. The germline gives CDR1 SGHTA, CDR2 FQGNSA. The CDR3, as DNA: TGTGCCAGCAGCCGCGAGGCCGCCTGGGAGACCCAGTACTTC. Translation: CASSREAAWETQYF.

This clonotype was observed at least ten times. V is TRBV6-1 and J is TRBJ2-2; 12 bases align to TRBD1. Losses at the gene ends were 5 bases for V and 6 bases for J; bases not matched to a gene: 10. Germline CDR1 MNHNS, CDR2 SASEGT. The CDR3 sequence is 17 residues long. CDR3 in amino acids: CASSPYRDRGPAGELFF. For the CDR3, the DNA is TGTGCCAGCAGTCCCTACCGGGACAGGGGGCCCGCCGGGGAGCTGTTTTTT.

The chain joins TRBV24-1 to TRBJ2-5; TRBD1 matches 9 bases. This CDR3 contains 15 residues. V dropped 7 bases and J dropped 5; count of bases not matched to a gene: 10. Germline V gene data show CDR1 as KGHDR and CDR2 as SFDVKD. This CDR3 reads CATSAGQGRWETQYF. The CDR3 DNA sequence: TGTGCCACCAGCGCTGGACAGGGGAGGTGGGAGACCCAGTACTTC.

This clonotype showed up many times. The rearrangement links TRBV28 to TRBJ2-7; either TRBD1 or TRBD2 may fit D (6 bases each). The V end was cut by 7 bases, the J end by 2 bases, with 15 bases between. Germline CDR1 MDHEN, CDR2 SYDVKM. CDR3 length equals 14 residues. CDR3 region: CASTFRGLTYEQYF. CDR3 coding DNA: TGTGCCAGCACCTTCAGGGGACTGACCTACGAGCAGTACTTC.

The chain links TRBV16 to TRBJ2-1; 7 nucleotides align to TRBD1. This CDR3 spans 13 amino acids. Germline trimming cut 2 bases from V and 12 bases from J; bases unmatched to any gene: 7. CDR1 and CDR2 (germline): KGHSY, FQNENV. The CDR3, as DNA: TGTGCCAGCAGCCAACCACAGGGGTCGGGGCAGTTCTTC. It yields the protein CASSQPQGSGQFF.

This clonotype was seen at least ten times. The rearrangement links TRBV11-1 to TRBJ2-7; possible D gene TRBD1, 5 bases. Trimming stripped 5 bases from V and 6 bases from J, with 17 bases between. CDR1 and CDR2 from the germline V gene are SGHAT and FQDESV (reference sequence). CDR3 size: 14 residues. The chain's CDR3 is CASSPRQPGLEQYF. The CDR3 DNA follows: TGTGCCAGCAGCCCCCGACAGCCAGGCCTCGAGCAGTACTTC.

Ten or more counts support this clonotype. The chain links TRBV6-1 to TRBJ2-5; 8 nucleotides match TRBD1. Germline lookup yields CDR1 MNHNS and CDR2 SASEGT. The CDR3 is 15 residues long. With V trimmed by 1 base and J by 5 bases, 6 bases remained unmatched. CDR3 amino acids: CASSEVRTGWETQYF. DNA for the CDR3: TGTGCCAGCAGTGAAGTCCGGACAGGGTGGGAGACCCAGTACTTC.

Only one count was recorded for this clonotype. A much larger clone sits a single nucleotide away, making a read error possible. In this CDR3 the conserved last residue, phenylalanine or tryptophan, is missing, so a read error is likely. The chain joins TRBV4-2 to TRBJ2-3; D gene unclear. CDR1 is LGHNA, CDR2 YNFKEQ, per germline. This CDR3 has 16 amino acids. CDR3 loop: CASSQSGVAGTDTQYS. CDR3 sequence (DNA): TGCGCCAGCAGCCAAAGTGGGGTGGCTGGCACAGATACGCAGTATTCT.

This clonotype showed up many times. This chain joins TRBV24-1 and TRBJ2-1; D is perhaps TRBD1 or TRBD2 (5 bases each). This CDR3 contains 13 residues. V was clipped by 4 bases and J by 5 bases, with 8 bases between them. The germline V gene has CDR1 KGHDR and CDR2 SFDVKD. The CDR3 reads CATSEWDDNEQFF. CDR3 DNA: TGTGCCACCAGTGAGTGGGACGACAATGAGCAGTTCTTC.